The clone carrying this T cell receptor beta chain turned up a few times. No antigen is known for it. Primers included in the PCR were 60 Vbeta and 13 Jbeta primers. Clones were read by immunoSEQ multiplex PCR, and TCRdb kept only the in-frame ones, dropping some. The sample includes 230,000 or so clones, about 90% seen only once; the top ten take about 1.7%. The CDR3 extends over 13 amino acids. Germline CDR1 reads MGHRA; CDR2 reads YSYEKL. The trim removed 6 bases at V and 4 bases at J, leaving 4 bases unmatched. The sample is drawn from a study of cytomegalovirus exposure and HLA in healthy donors. Study conclusions and caveats: In an earlier analysis, about 87% or about 30%: the productive usage of most TCR beta V segments. CMV serostatus was the only immune exposure information that was available.

This chain links TRBV4-1 with TRBJ1-1; 8 bases agree with TRBD1. The clonotype originates from a girl between 2 and 10 years old in good health and CMV-seronegative. The sequenced sample consisted of PBMCs. CDR3 loop: CASSGQGSTEAFF. Here the CDR3 DNA reads TGCGCCAGCAGTGGACAGGGAAGCACTGAAGCTTTCTTT.